Presented here are 17 T cell receptor beta chains from one specimen sequenced in a study of technical replicates of blood from several donors. TCRdb's copy holds only in-frame clones and misses some; the assay was immunoSEQ multiplex PCR. Among fewer than 85,000 clones listed, around 90% were seen once. The specimen sequenced was T cells isolated from PBMCs. These receptors originate from a human donor in good health.

This chain joins TRBV5-6 and TRBJ2-7, with TRBD2 as a possible D gene (5 bases). The length of the CDR3 is 14 residues. With 1 base removed from V and 3 bases from J, the gap between germline ends came to 11 bases. Germline CDR1 is SGHDT and CDR2 is YYEEEE. The CDR3 spells CASSLSGLIYEQYF. The CDR3 nucleotides are TGTGCCAGCAGCTTGAGCGGATTAATCTACGAGCAGTACTTC.

V gene TRBV30 combines with J gene TRBJ2-3; a weak D match, TRBD1 (5 bases). Trimming removed 4 bases from V and 5 bases from J, with 10 bases in between. The germline V gene encodes CDR1 GTSNPN and CDR2 SVGIG (reference sequence). The CDR3 has 12 amino acids. The CDR3 sequence: CAWIRVGDTQYF. The DNA of the CDR3 is TGTGCCTGGATCAGGGTTGGAGATACGCAGTATTTT.

J is TRBJ1-4 and V is TRBV10-3; D is perhaps TRBD1 (5 bases). The CDR3 is 14 amino acids. Trimming shortened V by 0 bases and J by 5 bases, and 7 bases separated the two germline ends. Germline assignment: CDR1 ENHRY and CDR2 SYGVKD. As DNA, the CDR3 is TGTGCCATCAGTGAGTCACCAGGGAATGAAAAACTGTTTTTT. Amino acids: CAISESPGNEKLFF.

The chain joins TRBV29-1 to TRBJ2-2; D may be TRBD1 (6 bases). V lost 1 base, J lost 1 base, and 10 bases lay in between. Germline-derived CDR1 and CDR2 are SQVTM and ANQGSEA. The CDR3 is 15 residues long. The chain's CDR3 is CSVEADSLNTGELFF. In DNA, the CDR3 is TGCAGCGTTGAAGCGGACAGTTTGAACACCGGGGAGCTGTTTTTT.

This rearrangement joins TRBV4-1 to TRBJ1-5, with D unclear. Trimming left V 1 base short and J 7 bases short, with 11 bases between. CDR3 size: 14 residues. The germline V gene encodes CDR1 MGHRA and CDR2 YSYEKL. CDR3 nucleotides: TGCGCCAGCAGCCAAGTGCAGGCCAGGCAGCCCCAGCATTTT. Translating it yields CASSQVQARQPQHF.

V and J are TRBV19 and TRBJ1-1; the D is unclear. V lost 1 base to trimming and J lost 7 bases, with 4 bases between them. This CDR3 has 11 amino acids. Germline loops: CDR1 LNHDA, CDR2 SQIVND (reference sequence). DNA for the CDR3: TGTGCCAGTAGTATAGGGCATGAAGCTTTCTTT. This codes for CASSIGHEAFF.

The rearrangement links TRBV27 to TRBJ2-7; 8 positions agree with TRBD1. Germline V lookup: CDR1 MNHEY, CDR2 SMNVEV (reference sequence). The CDR3 is 13 amino acids. V shed 8 bases, J shed 1 base, and the junction held 4 bases outside the gene matches. CDR3 sequence reads: CASGYRGSYEQYF. The CDR3 region has the DNA TGTGCCAGCGGGTACAGGGGGTCCTACGAGCAGTACTTC.

The chain employs TRBV28 and TRBJ1-2; 9 bases are shared with TRBD1. The length of the CDR3 is 11 residues. Germline CDR1 is MDHEN and CDR2 is SYDVKM. The CDR3 spells CAIQGARGYTF. The CDR3 DNA is TGTGCTATACAGGGGGCCCGGGGCTACACCTTC.

The chain has TRBV2 and TRBJ1-5, with 8 nucleotides matching TRBD1. The CDR3 extends over 15 amino acids. Germline CDR1 SNHLY, CDR2 FYNNEI. V was pared by 4 bases and J by 3 bases, with 5 bases of the junction left unmatched. The DNA for the CDR3 is TGTGCCAGCAGTGGACCGACAGGGGACAATCAGCCCCAGCATTTT. Translating it yields CASSGPTGDNQPQHF.

This clone was counted once. CDR3 in DNA: TGTGCCAGCAGCGACAAGAACACTGAAGCTTTCTTT. Residues: CASSDKNTEAFF. The chain combines TRBV9 with TRBJ1-1; D uncertain. Germline loops: CDR1 SGDLS, CDR2 YYNGEE. The CDR3 consists of 12 residues. V lost 3 bases and J lost 1, with 4 bases in between.

The genes are TRBV5-1 and TRBJ2-7, with D possibly TRBD2 on 6 matching bases. Germline CDR1 is SGHRS and CDR2 is YFSETQ. CDR3 length equals 14 residues. V was clipped by 0 bases and J by 2 bases, with 9 bases between them. CDR3 in amino acids: CASSLEGLAYEQYF. DNA for the CDR3: TGCGCCAGCAGCTTGGAGGGACTCGCCTACGAGCAGTACTTC.

The V gene is TRBV5-1, the J gene TRBJ2-7, with 10 nucleotides matching TRBD2. The V and J ends lost 3 bases and 2 bases, in that order; junction bases with no gene match: 8. The CDR3 spans 16 residues. The germline gives CDR1 SGHRS, CDR2 YFSETQ. CDR3 in DNA: TGCGCCAGCAGCTGGGATAGGACTAGCGGCACCTACGAGCAGTACTTC. Amino acid sequence: CASSWDRTSGTYEQYF.

The chain links TRBV9 to TRBJ2-7; tentative D call: TRBD1 (7 bases). Germline values: CDR1 SGDLS, CDR2 YYNGEE. This CDR3 is built from 14 residues. Deletions cut 0 bases from V and 3 bases from J, with 10 bases between. CDR3 coding DNA: TGTGCCAGCAGCGTAGGCGGGACAGACTACGAGCAGTACTTC. It is translated as CASSVGGTDYEQYF.

V gene TRBV27 combines with J gene TRBJ2-7; 9 bases align to TRBD2. Germline V CDR1 and CDR2: MNHEY, SMNVEV (reference sequence). This CDR3 spans 15 amino acids. The ends lost 8 bases at V and 6 bases at J; junction bases unmatched: 14. CDR3 in amino acids: CASAVTFSGSFEQYF. Written as DNA, the CDR3 is TGTGCCAGCGCGGTTACGTTTAGCGGGAGTTTCGAGCAGTACTTC.

This chain's CDR3 is CASSIRDKNTEAFF. The CDR3 coding sequence is TGTGCCAGCAGCATCCGGGACAAAAACACTGAAGCTTTCTTT. The gene calls are TRBV7-6 and TRBJ1-1, with TRBD1 as a possible D gene (6 bases). The CDR3 is 14 amino acids. Germline V CDR1 and CDR2: SGHVS, FNYEAQ. Trimming pared 5 bases from V and 2 bases from J, leaving 12 bases between.

This chain connects TRBV7-2 to TRBJ1-1, with D uncertain. Germline V CDR1 and CDR2: SGHTA, FQGNSA. CDR3 size: 13 residues. The V end was cut by 0 bases, the J end by 8 bases, with 10 bases between. In DNA, the CDR3 is TGTGCCAGCAGCTTAGCGCGGAGGGCGGAAGCTTTCTTT. Its protein product is CASSLARRAEAFF.

This rearrangement joins TRBV5-1 to TRBJ2-2; no reliable D call. This CDR3 comprises 17 residues. Germline CDR1 SGHRS, CDR2 YFSETQ. Trimming shortened V by 0 bases and J by 0 bases, and 12 bases separated the two germline ends. The CDR3 loop is CASSLGGHLANTGELFF. Written as DNA, the CDR3 is TGCGCCAGCAGCTTGGGCGGCCACCTCGCGAACACCGGGGAGCTGTTTTTT.